These 30 T cell receptor beta chains came from one sample sequenced in a study of T cell changes during pregnancy in multiple sclerosis. This table comes from immunoSEQ multiplex PCR, and its TCRdb copy is limited to in-frame clones, with some not included. The data show some 90,000 clones, roughly 91% seen once. The sample in question was peripheral blood, obtained after pregnancy. Source of these receptors: a female donor in good health, enrolled as a control in a pregnancy study.

This clone came up once. For the CDR3, the DNA is TGTGCCAGCAGCCCGTACCGGGGGGGACCCGGGGAGCTGTTTTTT. As protein: CASSPYRGGPGELFF. The genes are TRBV11-2 and TRBJ2-2; 8 bases are shared with TRBD2. Germline V gives CDR1 SGHAT, CDR2 FQNNGV. V trimming: 5 bases; J trimming: 6 bases; junction bases outside the gene matches: 8. The CDR3 covers 15 residues.

This chain uses TRBV5-6 with TRBJ2-2, with 7 bases matching TRBD2. The CDR3 has 14 residues. V trimming: 3 bases; J trimming: 5 bases; junction bases outside the gene matches: 4. CDR1 is SGHDT, CDR2 YYEEEE, per germline. CDR3 in amino acids: CASSSGLGTGELFF. CDR3 DNA: TGTGCCAGCAGCTCAGGACTAGGGACCGGGGAGCTGTTTTTT.

The chain couples TRBV7-2 to TRBJ1-2; the D is unclear. This CDR3 is built from 12 residues. Trimming stripped 1 base from V and 4 bases from J, with 4 bases between. The germline gives CDR1 SGHTA, CDR2 FQGNSA. CDR3 amino acids: CASSLVLYGYTF. As DNA, the CDR3 is TGTGCCAGCAGCTTAGTACTCTATGGCTACACCTTC. Full variable domain (outside the CDR3, taken from reference TRBV7-2 and TRBJ1-2): GAGVSQSPSNKVTEKGKDVELRCDPISGHTALYWYRQSLGQGLEFLIYFQGNSAPDKSGLPSDRFSAERTGGSVSTLTIQRTQQEDSAVYLCASSLVLYGYTFGSGTRLTVV.

This clone has just a few counts. Other DNA sequences of this sample code for an identical CDR3. This chain connects TRBV15 to TRBJ1-2; 9 bases match TRBD1. V gave up 1 base and J gave up 2 bases; unmatched junction bases: 5. Looked up from germline, CDR1 is LNHNV and CDR2 is YYDKDF (reference sequence). The CDR3 totals 16 residues. CDR3 in amino acids: CATSRAPGQGNYGYTF. Here the CDR3 DNA reads TGTGCCACCAGCAGAGCCCCGGGACAGGGAAACTATGGCTACACCTTC.

The J gene is TRBJ2-1, the V gene TRBV4-3, with D possibly being TRBD2 (7 bases). The V gene's germline CDR1 is LGHNA and CDR2 YSLEER. V was clipped by 0 bases and J by 10 bases, with 16 bases between them. The CDR3 is 15 residues long. The CDR3 region has the DNA TGCGCCAGCAGCCAAGATCATCGGGGGGCAAGGGAGCAGTTCTTC. It encodes CASSQDHRGAREQFF.

This clone was detected only once. This chain uses TRBV7-2 with TRBJ1-5; TRBD1 is a possible D gene (5 bases). Trimming shortened V by 3 bases and J by 3 bases, and 9 bases separated the two germline ends. The CDR3 loop spans 14 amino acids. Germline CDR1 reads SGHTA; CDR2 reads FQGNSA. CDR3 amino acids: CASSFGGTNQPQHF. The CDR3 coding sequence is TGTGCCAGCAGCTTTGGGGGGACCAATCAGCCCCAGCATTTT.

V is TRBV19 and J is TRBJ2-3; TRBD2 matches 8 bases. Trimming took 6 bases from V and 2 from J; bases not matched to a gene: 7. The CDR3 consists of 15 residues. The V gene's germline CDR1 is LNHDA and CDR2 SQIVND (reference sequence). CDR3 sequence reads: CASRTSGGNTDTQYF. Written as DNA, the CDR3 is TGTGCCAGTAGGACCAGCGGGGGCAACACAGATACGCAGTATTTT.

V usage is TRBV27 and J usage is TRBJ2-1; tentative D call: TRBD2 (6 bases). V was clipped by 7 bases and J by 9 bases, with 16 bases between them. Germline V gene sequence: CDR1 MNHEY, CDR2 SMNVEV (reference sequence). The CDR3 runs 13 residues. The CDR3 DNA is TGTGCCAGCAAAACAGCGGGCGGTGGTGAGCAGTTCTTC. It specifies CASKTAGGGEQFF.

CDR3 nucleotide sequence: TGTGCCAGCAGCCCCGGGGGGGTCTCCTACGAGCAGTACTTC. It encodes CASSPGGVSYEQYF. The chain is built from TRBV5-4 and TRBJ2-7; 8 nucleotides align to TRBD2. The V gene end was trimmed by 4 bases and the J gene end by 0 bases; junction bases not matched to a gene: 3. Per the germline V gene, CDR1 is SGHNT and CDR2 is YYREEE (reference sequence). The CDR3 runs 14 residues.

This sequence joins TRBV4-1 and TRBJ2-5; tentative D call: TRBD2 (6 bases). Deletions cut 0 bases from V and 6 bases from J, with 17 bases between. The length of the CDR3 is 16 residues. Germline lookup yields CDR1 MGHRA and CDR2 YSYEKL. The CDR3 region has the DNA TGCGCCAGCAGCCAAGAGTGGGCGACTAGTCGGCAGACCCAGTACTTC. Its translation: CASSQEWATSRQTQYF.

The V and J genes are TRBV6-5 and TRBJ1-2; TRBD1 matches 7 bases. Per germline, CDR1 MNHEY and CDR2 SVGAGI. V trimming: 8 bases; J trimming: 8 bases; junction bases outside the gene matches: 8. The length of the CDR3 is 12 residues. The CDR3 region is CASRDSEQGYTF. The CDR3 DNA follows: TGTGCCAGCCGGGACAGTGAACAGGGCTACACCTTC.

This chain joins TRBV7-9 and TRBJ2-1, with 10 bases aligning to TRBD2. This CDR3 has 16 residues. Germline V gene lookup returns CDR1 SEHNR and CDR2 FQNEAQ (reference sequence). Unmatched junction bases numbered 8, after V lost 0 bases and J lost 9 bases. Here the CDR3 reads CASSLASSGGAGEQFF. Here the CDR3 DNA reads TGTGCCAGCAGCTTAGCGTCGAGCGGGGGGGCAGGTGAGCAGTTCTTC.

The chain combines TRBV5-6 with TRBJ1-1; 7 positions match TRBD1. Germline values: CDR1 SGHDT, CDR2 YYEEEE. This CDR3 has 12 residues. V dropped 2 bases and J dropped 8; count of bases not matched to a gene: 3. Written as DNA, the CDR3 is TGTGCCAGCAGCTTACCGACAGGGGAAGCTTTCTTT. Translation gives CASSLPTGEAFF.

The chain is built from TRBV4-3 and TRBJ2-5; TRBD1 aligns across 8 bases. Trimming cost V 0 bases and J 5 bases; bases outside gene matches: 8. Per the germline V gene, CDR1 is LGHNA and CDR2 is YSLEER. There are 16 residues in the CDR3. CDR3 DNA sequence: TGCGCCAGCAGCCAAGATAGGGCAGGGGGCTGGGAGACCCAGTACTTC. This gives the protein CASSQDRAGGWETQYF.

The chain couples TRBV27 to TRBJ1-1; D not certain. From germline, CDR1 is MNHEY and CDR2 SMNVEV (reference sequence). Between the trimmed V and J ends, which lost 0 bases and 9 bases, there was a span of 14 bases. The CDR3 contains 14 residues. The chain's CDR3 is CASSLSGFQNQAFF. CDR3 sequence (DNA): TGTGCCAGCAGTTTATCCGGGTTTCAGAACCAAGCTTTCTTT.

The chain links TRBV5-6 to TRBJ2-7; 8 nucleotides line up with TRBD1. J lost 3 bases, V lost 6 bases, and 11 bases had no gene match. CDR1 SGHDT and CDR2 YYEEEE come from the germline V gene. The CDR3 has 15 residues. The CDR3 nucleotides are TGTGCCAGCACCCTCCGGACAGGGCAAGGCTACGAGCAGTACTTC. Residues: CASTLRTGQGYEQYF.

The chain is built from TRBV28 and TRBJ2-3; 8 bases match TRBD2. Germline assignment: CDR1 MDHEN and CDR2 SYDVKM. With 2 bases clipped from V and 5 bases from J, the junction kept 6 bases outside the gene matches. The length of the CDR3 is 15 residues. For the CDR3, the DNA is TGTGCCAGCAGTTTAGGCGGGGGGCGTGGAGATACGCAGTATTTT. This gives the protein CASSLGGGRGDTQYF.

The rearrangement joins TRBV5-1 to TRBJ2-5; TRBD2 matches 10 bases. The CDR3 is made up of 14 amino acids. Germline CDR1 SGHRS, CDR2 YFSETQ. V lost 4 bases and J lost 2; bases outside the gene matches: 2. CDR3 sequence: CASSQRGGQETQYF. The CDR3 DNA is TGCGCCAGCAGCCAGCGGGGGGGGCAAGAGACCCAGTACTTC.

V usage is TRBV29-1 and J usage is TRBJ1-1; D is possibly TRBD1 (6 bases). Trimming removed 2 bases from V and 7 bases from J, with 8 bases in between. CDR1 and CDR2 from the germline V gene are SQVTM and ANQGSEA. The CDR3 sequence is 11 residues long. CDR3 amino acids: CSVETGYEAFF. CDR3 DNA sequence: TGCAGCGTTGAAACAGGGTATGAAGCTTTCTTT.

The rearrangement links TRBV5-4 to TRBJ1-1; D may be TRBD1 (5 bases). The CDR3 runs 17 residues. V lost 3 bases and J lost 3, with 21 bases in between. The germline V gene encodes CDR1 SGHNT and CDR2 YYREEE (reference sequence). CDR3: CASSSSGRGRGDTEAFF. As DNA, the CDR3 is TGTGCCAGCAGCTCAAGCGGGAGGGGTAGAGGGGACACTGAAGCTTTCTTT.

The V and J genes are TRBV7-9 and TRBJ1-2, with D unresolved. The CDR3 runs 13 residues. Trimming took off 2 bases at V and 3 bases at J, with 7 bases between the two ends. In germline, CDR1 is SEHNR, CDR2 FQNEAQ (reference sequence). CDR3 protein: CASSLNNDYGYTF. In DNA form, the CDR3 reads TGTGCCAGCAGCTTAAATAATGACTATGGCTACACCTTC. The full variable domain, rest sourced from reference TRBV7-9 and TRBJ1-2, is DTGVSQNPRHKITKRGQNVTFRCDPISEHNRLYWYRQTLGQGPEFLTYFQNEAQLEKSRLLSDRFSAERPKGSFSTLEIQRTEQGDSAMYLCASSLNNDYGYTFGSGTRLTVV.

V is TRBV5-8 and J is TRBJ2-1, with D perhaps matching TRBD2 (6 bases). V lost 0 bases and J 7 bases, leaving 14 bases between the germline ends. This CDR3 is 15 amino acids long. CDR1 SGHTS and CDR2 YDEGEE come from the germline V gene. As DNA, the CDR3 is TGTGCCAGCAGCTTGGGCGCGGGGATTTCGAATGAGCAGTTCTTC. Translating it yields CASSLGAGISNEQFF.

The CDR3 DNA reads TGTGCCAGCGGAACAGGGGCCGAAAAACTGTTTTTT. Residues: CASGTGAEKLFF. This chain links TRBV2 with TRBJ1-4, with 7 nucleotides matching TRBD1. CDR1 and CDR2 from the germline V gene are SNHLY and FYNNEI. The trim removed 8 bases at V and 8 bases at J, leaving 5 bases unmatched. The CDR3 is 12 amino acids.

This clone was seen more than once but under ten times. The rearrangement links TRBV4-1 to TRBJ1-1; TRBD1 is a possible D gene (6 bases). V was shortened by 10 bases and J by 0 bases, with 18 bases between the two germline ends. This CDR3 has 15 residues. Germline-derived CDR1 and CDR2 are MGHRA and YSYEKL. In DNA, the CDR3 is TGCGCCAAGGACAGTCAAAGAAGGATGAACACTGAAGCTTTCTTT. This sequence encodes CAKDSQRRMNTEAFF.

In its sample, this clone was seen many times. At the DNA level, this CDR3 is encoded by other sequences in the same sample as well. The V gene is TRBV5-4, the J gene TRBJ1-2; D gene unclear. V dropped 0 bases and J dropped 6 bases, with 9 bases sitting between them. The CDR3 is 13 amino acids. From germline, CDR1 is SGHNT and CDR2 YYREEE (reference sequence). The CDR3 protein is CASSLAGVDGYTF. In nucleotides, the CDR3 is TGTGCCAGCAGCTTGGCCGGGGTTGATGGCTACACCTTC.

The chain joins TRBV5-6 to TRBJ1-1; the match to TRBD1 covers 8 bases. In germline, CDR1 is SGHDT, CDR2 YYEEEE. The CDR3 spans 13 residues. J gave up 4 bases and V 2 bases, and 1 base lay outside the gene matches. The CDR3 is CASSLQGGTEAFF. The CDR3 nucleotides read TGTGCCAGCAGCTTACAGGGGGGCACTGAAGCTTTCTTT.

The genes are TRBV7-9 and TRBJ1-2; possibly TRBD1 for D (5 bases). CDR3 length equals 13 residues. Per the germline V gene, CDR1 is SEHNR and CDR2 is FQNEAQ (reference sequence). V was pared by 2 bases and J by 6 bases, with 10 bases between. For the CDR3, the DNA is TGTGCCAGCAGCTTACAGGGTAGGCATGGCTACACCTTC. Translation gives CASSLQGRHGYTF.

The CDR3 spells CASSFSGRAIGETQYF. The CDR3 coding sequence is TGTGCCAGCAGCTTCTCCGGGAGGGCGATCGGGGAGACCCAGTACTTC. The chain couples TRBV7-2 to TRBJ2-5, with 8 positions matching TRBD2. CDR1 and CDR2 (germline): SGHTA, FQGNSA. This CDR3 spans 16 amino acids. Trimming took 3 bases from V and 5 from J; bases not matched to a gene: 11.

The chain uses TRBV27 and TRBJ2-5, with 12 positions matching TRBD2. J gave up 3 bases and V 5 bases, and 4 bases lay outside the gene matches. The CDR3 has 15 amino acids. Germline assignment: CDR1 MNHEY and CDR2 SMNVEV (reference sequence). CDR3: CASSGRLAGEETQYF. The CDR3 coding sequence is TGTGCCAGCAGTGGGAGACTAGCGGGGGAAGAGACCCAGTACTTC.

V is TRBV28 and J is TRBJ1-4; 10 nucleotides align to TRBD1. J gave up 8 bases and V 6 bases, and 6 bases lay outside the gene matches. CDR1 and CDR2 (germline): MDHEN, SYDVKM. The CDR3 spans 14 residues. The CDR3 coding sequence is TGTGCCAGCAGCCTGACAGGGGGCGGGGAAAAACTGTTTTTT. This gives the protein CASSLTGGGEKLFF.